These 19 T cell receptor beta chains originate from one sample sequenced in a study of blood T cell repertoires in COVID-19. Repertoires were generated with immunoSEQ multiplex PCR, while TCRdb's copy carries only in-frame clones and drops some. There are around 260,000 clones in the sample; approximately 91% occur only once, and approximately 0.7% lies in the top ten. Sequenced sample: peripheral blood. The receptors derive from a human donor in a cohort sampled during active COVID-19.

This chain links TRBV19 with TRBJ1-2, with a weak D call TRBD1 (6 bases). This CDR3 spans 13 amino acids. V lost 9 bases and J 0 bases, leaving 11 bases between the germline ends. The germline gives CDR1 LNHDA, CDR2 SQIVND (reference sequence). CDR3 protein: CARRTASNYGYTF. DNA for the CDR3: TGTGCCAGACGGACAGCTTCTAACTATGGCTACACCTTC.

V gene TRBV18 combines with J gene TRBJ2-7, with D possibly TRBD1 on 6 matching bases. The CDR3 has 13 amino acids. Per germline, CDR1 KGHSH and CDR2 LQKENI. V was cut by 6 bases and J by 4 bases, with 13 bases left in between. The CDR3 DNA sequence: TGTGCCAGCTCGGACATCAGGGGTTACGAGCAGTACTTC. As protein: CASSDIRGYEQYF.

This chain joins TRBV5-1 and TRBJ2-3; D is perhaps TRBD2 (6 bases). CDR1 is SGHRS and CDR2 is YFSETQ in the germline V gene. The V gene lost 5 bases and the J gene lost 4 bases, with 14 bases spanning the gap. The CDR3 has 14 residues. As DNA, the CDR3 is TGCGCCAGCAGAGTGGGGCGGGAAGCAGATACGCAGTATTTT. This gives the protein CASRVGREADTQYF.

The V and J genes are TRBV15 and TRBJ1-4; no reliable D call. The CDR3 loop spans 15 amino acids. Trimming took 0 bases from V and 7 from J, leaving 12 bases between them. Looked up from germline, CDR1 is LNHNV and CDR2 is YYDKDF (reference sequence). The CDR3 region has the DNA TGTGCCACCAGCAGAGAGTGGAGTCCCACTGAAAAACTGTTTTTT. Protein product: CATSREWSPTEKLFF. Looking up the rest from reference TRBV15 and TRBJ1-4 gives the full variable domain: DAMVIQNPRYQVTQFGKPVTLSCSQTLNHNVMYWYQQKSSQAPKLLFHYYDKDFNNEADTPDNFQSRRPNTSFCFLDIRSPGLGDTAMYLCATSREWSPTEKLFFGSGTQLSVL.

The CDR3 nucleotides read TGTGCCAGCTCACCAAGGCCGACGGGTAGAGGGACTGGAAACACCATATATTTT. This codes for CASSPRPTGRGTGNTIYF. This chain uses TRBV18 with TRBJ1-3; D gene uncertain. The V end lost 2 bases, the J end lost 2 bases, and 19 bases lay between the germline ends. The CDR3 covers 18 residues. Germline V gene data show CDR1 as KGHSH and CDR2 as LQKENI.

The chain links TRBV10-3 to TRBJ2-7; D is possibly TRBD1 (7 bases). CDR1 and CDR2 from the germline V gene are ENHRY and SYGVKD. The V end was cut by 6 bases, the J end by 0 bases, with 15 bases between. CDR3 length: 15 amino acids. Here the CDR3 reads CAISARGALSYEQYF. CDR3 in DNA: TGTGCCATCAGCGCCAGGGGGGCTCTCTCCTACGAGCAGTACTTC.

The chain combines TRBV18 with TRBJ1-1; a weak D match, TRBD1 (5 bases). The CDR3 consists of 13 residues. V lost 3 bases, J lost 7 bases, and 12 bases lay in between. Germline CDR1 KGHSH, CDR2 LQKENI. The CDR3 sequence is CASSPAGYLEAFF. CDR3 DNA: TGTGCCAGCTCACCGGCAGGGTATCTTGAAGCTTTCTTT.

CDR3 loop: CASSPWDRADEQFF. The CDR3 DNA sequence: TGTGCCAGCTCACCTTGGGACAGGGCCGATGAGCAGTTCTTC. This chain joins TRBV18 and TRBJ2-1; 9 nucleotides align to TRBD1. The trim removed 3 bases at V and 8 bases at J, leaving 5 bases unmatched. The CDR3 contains 14 residues. Germline V lookup: CDR1 KGHSH, CDR2 LQKENI.

The chain recombines TRBV28 with TRBJ1-5, with D maybe TRBD1 (6 bases). The ends were cut back, 11 bases at V and 7 bases at J, with 30 bases in the middle. The CDR3 totals 17 residues. Germline assignment: CDR1 MDHEN and CDR2 SYDVKM. The CDR3 sequence: CAARNLPLISGGQPQHF. CDR3 bases: TGTGCCGCAAGGAATCTCCCCCTAATAAGTGGGGGCCAGCCCCAGCATTTT.

The J gene is TRBJ2-7, the V gene TRBV5-1; possible D gene TRBD2, 10 bases. Germline loops: CDR1 SGHRS, CDR2 YFSETQ. The V end lost 3 bases, the J end lost 2 bases, and 24 bases lay between the germline ends. The CDR3 runs to 18 residues. Here the CDR3 DNA reads TGCGCCAGCAGCTCCGGGACAGGGCTTCTAGCGGGAGCCTACGAGCAGTACTTC. As protein: CASSSGTGLLAGAYEQYF.

This clone occurred once. The rearrangement uses TRBV11-2 and TRBJ1-3; D is undetermined. CDR3 length: 19 amino acids. V lost 3 bases to trimming and J lost 4 bases, with 25 bases between them. Germline V gives CDR1 SGHAT, CDR2 FQNNGV. CDR3 sequence: CASSLRALLKHHLGNTIYF. In nucleotides, the CDR3 is TGTGCCAGCAGCTTGAGGGCCTTACTAAAACACCACCTAGGAAACACCATATATTTT. Complete variable domain (other parts from reference TRBV11-2 and TRBJ1-3): EAGVAQSPRYKIIEKRQSVAFWCNPISGHATLYWYQQILGQGPKLLIQFQNNGVVDDSQLPKDRFSAERLKGVDSTLKIQPAKLEDSAVYLCASSLRALLKHHLGNTIYFGEGSWLTVV.

This clone has just a few counts. This chain joins TRBV18 and TRBJ2-7, with a tentative D call TRBD1 (5 bases). Trimming stripped 3 bases from V and 3 bases from J, with 12 bases between. The CDR3 extends over 14 amino acids. Germline CDR1 reads KGHSH; CDR2 reads LQKENI. The CDR3 sequence is CASSPAGNRYEQYF. Written as DNA, the CDR3 is TGTGCCAGCTCACCGGCAGGGAATCGCTACGAGCAGTACTTC. The variable domain in full, with the rest retrieved from reference TRBV18 and TRBJ2-7, is NAGVMQNPRHLVRRRGQEARLRCSPMKGHSHVYWYRQLPEEGLKFMVYLQKENIIDESGMPKERFSAEFPKEGPSILRIQQVVRGDSAAYFCASSPAGNRYEQYFGPGTRLTVT.

In nucleotides, the CDR3 is TGTGCCAGTAAGTCGAGGGAACGGGAGCGCGGCTATGGCTACACCTTC. It specifies CASKSRERERGYGYTF. This rearrangement joins TRBV19 to TRBJ1-2, with D unclear. V was cut by 7 bases and J by 4 bases, with 22 bases left in between. This CDR3 comprises 16 residues. Germline CDR1 and CDR2: LNHDA and SQIVND (reference sequence). Complete variable domain (other parts from reference TRBV19 and TRBJ1-2): DGGITQSPKYLFRKEGQNVTLSCEQNLNHDAMYWYRQDPGQGLRLIYYSQIVNDFQKGDIAEGYSVSREKKESFPLTVTSAQKNPTAFYLCASKSRERERGYGYTFGSGTRLTVV.

The V and J genes are TRBV7-9 and TRBJ2-7; D remains ambiguous. Germline CDR1 is SEHNR and CDR2 is FQNEAQ (reference sequence). Trimming pared 4 bases from V and 3 bases from J, leaving 13 bases between. This CDR3 has 14 amino acids. The CDR3 DNA reads as TGTGCCAGCAGCTCCCAGCTTTCGGGCTACGAGCAGTACTTC. Translating gives CASSSQLSGYEQYF.

This clone was observed a single time. This chain uses TRBV28 with TRBJ2-7; the match to TRBD2 covers 9 bases. Germline V gene lookup returns CDR1 MDHEN and CDR2 SYDVKM. The CDR3 totals 14 residues. V was clipped by 4 bases and J by 11 bases; unmatched bases: 12. The CDR3 DNA reads TGTGCCAGCAGTTCTTCCGGGACTAGCTTTTGGGAGTACTTC. Amino acids: CASSSSGTSFWEYF.

The chain recombines TRBV30 with TRBJ2-7, with D possibly being TRBD1 (6 bases). The CDR3 contains 13 residues. Germline V CDR1 and CDR2: GTSNPN, SVGIG (reference sequence). Trimming pared 0 bases from V and 8 bases from J, leaving 14 bases between. DNA of the CDR3: TGTGCCTGGAGTGTACACAGGGCCGGTAAGCAGTACTTC. Its protein is CAWSVHRAGKQYF.

J is TRBJ1-5 and V is TRBV28; 7 bases map to TRBD1. CDR3 length: 14 amino acids. With 6 bases clipped from V and 7 bases from J, the junction kept 9 bases outside the gene matches. Per the germline V gene, CDR1 is MDHEN and CDR2 is SYDVKM. The chain's CDR3 is CASRLRGVGQPQHF. CDR3 DNA sequence: TGTGCCAGCAGACTCAGGGGGGTTGGACAGCCCCAGCATTTT.

J is TRBJ2-7 and V is TRBV28, with unresolved D. The V end lost 6 bases, the J end lost 4 bases, and 10 bases lay between the germline ends. Germline values: CDR1 MDHEN, CDR2 SYDVKM. The CDR3 has 12 amino acids. CDR3 region: CASSLLSYEQYF. Written as DNA, the CDR3 is TGTGCCAGCAGCCTGCTATCATACGAGCAGTACTTC.

CDR3 DNA sequence: TGTGCCAGCAGCCCGAGGGGGTCCTATAATTCACCCCTCCACTTT. Protein sequence: CASSPRGSYNSPLHF. The chain joins TRBV7-9 to TRBJ1-6, with a tentative D call TRBD1 (6 bases). Germline assignment: CDR1 SEHNR and CDR2 FQNEAQ (reference sequence). CDR3 size: 15 residues. V gave up 5 bases and J gave up 1 base, with 9 bases separating them.